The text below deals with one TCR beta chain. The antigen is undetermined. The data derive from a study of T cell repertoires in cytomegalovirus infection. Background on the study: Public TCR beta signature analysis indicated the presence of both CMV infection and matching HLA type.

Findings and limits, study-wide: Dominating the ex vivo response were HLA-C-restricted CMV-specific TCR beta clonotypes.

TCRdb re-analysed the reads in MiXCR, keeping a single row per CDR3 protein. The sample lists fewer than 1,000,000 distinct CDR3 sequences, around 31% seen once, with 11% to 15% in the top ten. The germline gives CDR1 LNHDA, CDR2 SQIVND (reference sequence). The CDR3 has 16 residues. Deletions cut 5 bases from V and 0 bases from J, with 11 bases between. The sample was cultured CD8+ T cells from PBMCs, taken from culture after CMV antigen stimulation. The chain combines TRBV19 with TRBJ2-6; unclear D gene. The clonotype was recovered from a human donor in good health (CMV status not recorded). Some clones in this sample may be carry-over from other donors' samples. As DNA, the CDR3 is TGTGCCAGTAGTCCGGCAGGCGACTCTGGGGCCAACGTCCTGACTTTC. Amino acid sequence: CASSPAGDSGANVLTF.